These 18 T cell receptor beta chains came from one sample sequenced in a study of blood T cell repertoires in COVID-19. The repertoire was sequenced with immunoSEQ multiplex PCR; TCRdb's copy has only in-frame clones and lacks some. The sample yields approximately 58,000 clones, around four fifths seen once. The sequenced sample was peripheral blood. These receptors came from a man aged 55 to 70 with COVID-19, enrolled during active disease.

The chain joins TRBV9 to TRBJ1-6; 7 bases agree with TRBD1. Germline V lookup: CDR1 SGDLS, CDR2 YYNGEE. The CDR3 extends over 19 amino acids. After removal of 4 bases from V and 7 bases from J, the junction contained 20 bases not matched to a gene. The CDR3 loop reads CASSRKSGSQGPWNSPLHF. Written as DNA, the CDR3 is TGTGCCAGCAGCCGTAAATCCGGGTCACAGGGGCCGTGGAATTCACCCCTCCACTTT. Full variable domain (outside the CDR3, taken from reference TRBV9 and TRBJ1-6): DSGVTQTPKHLITATGQRVTLRCSPRSGDLSVYWYQQSLDQGLQFLIQYYNGEERAKGNILERFSAQQFPDLHSELNLSSLELGDSALYFCASSRKSGSQGPWNSPLHFGNGTRLTVT.

V is TRBV3-1 (or the pseudogene TRBV3-2) and J is TRBJ2-1, with 7 bases matching TRBD2. Unmatched junction bases numbered 6, after V lost 0 bases and J lost 1 base. CDR3 length: 17 residues. CDR1 and CDR2 from the germline V gene are LGHDT and YNNKEL (reference sequence). The CDR3 reads CASSQDTRLASYNEQFF. As DNA, the CDR3 is TGTGCCAGCAGCCAAGATACGAGACTAGCATCCTACAATGAGCAGTTCTTC.

The chain couples TRBV12-2 to TRBJ2-3; the table assigns TRBD2, which was not confirmed against the DNA. TRBV12-2 is annotated as a pseudogene. There are 20 residues in the CDR3. CDR3: CASRFGQTSGGPRSTDTQYF. The CDR3 DNA reads as TGTGCAAGTCGCTTCGGACAGACTAGCGGGGGGCCTCGAAGCACAGATACGCAGTATTTT.

The V gene is TRBV11-2, the J gene TRBJ2-5, with a weak D call TRBD2 (5 bases). CDR3 length: 14 amino acids. Trimming removed 5 bases at V and 5 bases at J, with 15 bases between. Germline-derived CDR1 and CDR2 are SGHAT and FQNNGV. In DNA, the CDR3 is TGTGCCAGCAGCCGTTTGGCGGGTGGCGAGACCCAGTACTTC. Translating gives CASSRLAGGETQYF.

This chain connects TRBV5-1 to TRBJ2-1; D is possibly TRBD1 (6 bases). Germline values: CDR1 SGHRS, CDR2 YFSETQ. This CDR3 has 15 residues. V lost 5 bases to trimming and J lost 6 bases, with 18 bases between them. The CDR3 sequence: CASRVGGSRSNEQFF. The DNA for the CDR3 is TGCGCCAGCAGAGTAGGGGGTAGTAGAAGCAATGAGCAGTTCTTC.

In its sample, this clone was seen a few times. The rearrangement links TRBV29-1 to TRBJ1-2; D is possibly TRBD1 (6 bases). Germline CDR1 is SQVTM and CDR2 is ANQGSEA. With 5 bases removed from V and 2 bases from J, the gap between germline ends came to 15 bases. The CDR3 covers 14 residues. The CDR3 DNA reads as TGCAGCGTTCCTCAAGGGGGACGGAACTATGGCTACACCTTC. It yields the protein CSVPQGGRNYGYTF. Supplemented by reference TRBV29-1 and TRBJ1-2, the full variable domain reads SAVISQKPSRDICQRGTSLTIQCQVDSQVTMMFWYRQQPGQSLTLIATANQGSEATYESGFVIDKFPISRPNLTFSTLTVSNMSPEDSSIYLCSVPQGGRNYGYTFGSGTRLTVV.

The chain carries TRBV2 and TRBJ2-1; tentative D call: TRBD1 (6 bases). V lost 3 bases, J lost 6 bases, and 15 bases lay in between. There are 15 residues in the CDR3. Germline V gene sequence: CDR1 SNHLY, CDR2 FYNNEI. Here the CDR3 DNA reads TGTGCCAGCAGTGAGCTGAGGACAGAGGGCAATGAGCAGTTCTTC. Encoded protein: CASSELRTEGNEQFF.

This clone has just a few counts. The V call is TRBV4-3, the J call TRBJ2-1; the match to TRBD2 covers 8 bases. The CDR3 loop spans 16 amino acids. Trimming removed 2 bases from V and 2 bases from J; junction bases left unmatched: 5. From germline, CDR1 is LGHNA and CDR2 YSLEER. The CDR3 DNA reads as TGCGCCAGCAGCCAATCAGCGGGAGTGGCCTACAATGAGCAGTTCTTC. This encodes CASSQSAGVAYNEQFF.

This clone came up many times. The chain links TRBV19 to TRBJ2-7, with D tentatively TRBD1 (6 bases). Trimming cost V 8 bases and J 3 bases, with 17 bases left between them. Looked up from germline, CDR1 is LNHDA and CDR2 is SQIVND (reference sequence). The CDR3 runs to 14 residues. CDR3 loop: CASRAQGAGYEQYF. The CDR3, as DNA: TGTGCCAGTCGCGCACAGGGCGCTGGCTACGAGCAGTACTTC.

The chain is built from TRBV19 and TRBJ1-1, with D maybe TRBD1 (5 bases). Trimming cost V 3 bases and J 7 bases, with 9 bases left between them. The CDR3 extends over 12 amino acids. CDR1 and CDR2 from the germline V gene are LNHDA and SQIVND (reference sequence). DNA for the CDR3: TGTGCCAGTAGTATCAGTCAGGGTGAAGCTTTCTTT. Translated, it gives CASSISQGEAFF.

The chain links TRBV5-4 to TRBJ2-3; D is uncertain. The CDR3 runs 13 residues. Trimming shortened V by 4 bases and J by 0 bases, and 6 bases separated the two germline ends. Germline V CDR1 and CDR2: SGHNT, YYREEE (reference sequence). The CDR3 protein is CASSPLSTDTQYF. The CDR3 DNA is TGTGCCAGCAGCCCACTGAGCACAGATACGCAGTATTTT.

The V gene is TRBV19, the J gene TRBJ2-7; 7 nucleotides match TRBD2. Germline V lookup: CDR1 LNHDA, CDR2 SQIVND (reference sequence). The trim removed 2 bases at V and 6 bases at J, leaving 4 bases unmatched. The CDR3 loop spans 13 amino acids. The DNA of the CDR3 is TGTGCCAGTAGTATACGGACTAGACCCGAGCAGTACTTC. As protein: CASSIRTRPEQYF.

This clone was found once. The J gene is TRBJ1-4, the V gene TRBV6-5; TRBD1 agrees at 9 bases. Germline V gene data show CDR1 as MNHEY and CDR2 as SVGAGI. J lost 0 bases, V lost 8 bases, and 4 bases had no gene match. The length of the CDR3 is 15 residues. The CDR3 protein is CASGGQGATNEKLFF. The CDR3 coding sequence is TGTGCCAGCGGGGGACAGGGCGCAACTAATGAAAAACTGTTTTTT.

The CDR3 region is CASSLGASYEQYF. The CDR3 nucleotides read TGTGCCAGCAGCTTAGGGGCTAGCTACGAGCAGTACTTC. The genes are TRBV5-4 and TRBJ2-7, with a possible D match to TRBD1 (5 bases). Looked up from germline, CDR1 is SGHNT and CDR2 is YYREEE (reference sequence). V gave up 2 bases and J gave up 3 bases, with 9 bases separating them. This CDR3 spans 13 amino acids.

This clone has a handful of counts. CDR3 residues: CASSFTASSYNEQFF. Here the CDR3 DNA reads TGTGCCAGCAGCTTCACCGCGAGCTCCTACAATGAGCAGTTCTTC. This chain connects TRBV7-8 to TRBJ2-1; D not certain. The CDR3 is 15 amino acids. Germline V gives CDR1 SGHVS, CDR2 FQNEAQ. Trimming left V 3 bases short and J 0 bases short, with 9 bases between.

J is TRBJ2-3 and V is TRBV19, with D possibly TRBD1 on 6 matching bases. V shed 7 bases and J shed 6 bases, with 20 bases lying between them. CDR1 is LNHDA and CDR2 is SQIVND in the germline V gene (reference sequence). The CDR3 loop spans 15 amino acids. The CDR3 DNA sequence: TGTGCCAGTACAATGCGGTCAGGGGAGTTCGATACGCAGTATTTT. This codes for CASTMRSGEFDTQYF. Filled out from reference TRBV19 and TRBJ2-3, the complete variable domain reads DGGITQSPKYLFRKEGQNVTLSCEQNLNHDAMYWYRQDPGQGLRLIYYSQIVNDFQKGDIAEGYSVSREKKESFPLTVTSAQKNPTAFYLCASTMRSGEFDTQYFGPGTRLTVL.

This clone was seen more than once but under ten times. The rearrangement uses TRBV7-2 and TRBJ2-7, with a tentative D call TRBD1 (6 bases). Trimming shortened V by 5 bases and J by 4 bases, and 18 bases separated the two germline ends. The CDR3 consists of 15 residues. Looked up from germline, CDR1 is SGHTA and CDR2 is FQGNSA. CDR3 sequence: CASSQQGTSIYEQYF. CDR3 sequence (DNA): TGTGCCAGCAGCCAACAGGGTACTTCGATTTACGAGCAGTACTTC.

The V gene is TRBV5-4, the J gene TRBJ2-5; perhaps TRBD1 as D (6 bases). Germline CDR1 is SGHNT and CDR2 is YYREEE (reference sequence). CDR3 size: 15 residues. V dropped 4 bases and J dropped 1 base, with 14 bases sitting between them. The CDR3 loop is CASSPITGSQETQYF. CDR3 coding DNA: TGTGCCAGCAGCCCAATTACAGGGTCCCAAGAGACCCAGTACTTC.